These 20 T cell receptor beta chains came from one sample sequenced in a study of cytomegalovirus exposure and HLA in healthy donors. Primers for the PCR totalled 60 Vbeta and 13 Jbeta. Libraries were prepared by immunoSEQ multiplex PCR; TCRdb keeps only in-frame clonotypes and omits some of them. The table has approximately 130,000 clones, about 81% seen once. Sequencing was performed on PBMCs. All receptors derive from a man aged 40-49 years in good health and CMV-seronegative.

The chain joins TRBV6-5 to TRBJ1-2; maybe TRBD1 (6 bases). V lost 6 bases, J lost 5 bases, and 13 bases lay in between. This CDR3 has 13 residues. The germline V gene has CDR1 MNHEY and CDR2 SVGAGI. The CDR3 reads CASRRTGIYGYTF. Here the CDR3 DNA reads TGTGCCAGCAGACGAACAGGGATTTATGGCTACACCTTC.

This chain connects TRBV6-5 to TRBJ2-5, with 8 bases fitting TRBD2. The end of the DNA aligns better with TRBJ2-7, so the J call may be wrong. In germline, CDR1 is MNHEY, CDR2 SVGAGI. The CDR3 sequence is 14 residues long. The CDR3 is CASSYVGGEGEQYF. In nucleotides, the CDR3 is TGTGCCAGCAGTTACGTCGGGGGGGAGGGCGAGCAGTACTTC.

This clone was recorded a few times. The CDR3 loop is CASSPSASGGREETQYF. CDR3 coding DNA: TGTGCCAGCAGCCCTAGCGCTAGCGGGGGCCGGGAGGAGACCCAGTACTTC. The rearrangement joins TRBV7-9 to TRBJ2-5; 10 bases line up with TRBD2. J gave up 5 bases and V 5 bases, and 14 bases lay outside the gene matches. CDR1 and CDR2 from the germline V gene are SEHNR and FQNEAQ (reference sequence). The CDR3 runs to 17 residues.

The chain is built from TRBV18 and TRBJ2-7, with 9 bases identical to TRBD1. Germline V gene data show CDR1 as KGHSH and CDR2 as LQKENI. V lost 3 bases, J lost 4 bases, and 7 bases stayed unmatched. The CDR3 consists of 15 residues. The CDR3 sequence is CASSPDMDRGYEQYF. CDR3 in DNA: TGTGCCAGCTCACCCGACATGGACAGGGGTTACGAGCAGTACTTC.

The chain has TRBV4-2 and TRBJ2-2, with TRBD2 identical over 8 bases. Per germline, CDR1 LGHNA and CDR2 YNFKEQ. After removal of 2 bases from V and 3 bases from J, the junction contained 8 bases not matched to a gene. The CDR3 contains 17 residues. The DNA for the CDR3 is TGTGCCAGCAGCCAACTAGGAGCGGGAGAATACACCGGGGAGCTGTTTTTT. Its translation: CASSQLGAGEYTGELFF.

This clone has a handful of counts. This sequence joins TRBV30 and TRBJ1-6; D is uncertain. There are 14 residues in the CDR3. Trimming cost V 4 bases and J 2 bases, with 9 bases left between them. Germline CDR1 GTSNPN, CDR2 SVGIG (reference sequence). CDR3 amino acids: CAWNQLTYNSPLHF. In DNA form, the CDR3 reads TGTGCCTGGAACCAGTTGACCTATAATTCACCCCTCCACTTT. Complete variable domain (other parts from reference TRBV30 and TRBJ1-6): SQTIHQWPATLVQPVGSPLSLECTVEGTSNPNLYWYRQAAGRGLQLLFYSVGIGQISSEVPQNLSASRPQDRQFILSSKKLLLSDSGFYLCAWNQLTYNSPLHFGNGTRLTVT.

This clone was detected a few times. The CDR3 region is CASSPGQYGYTF. CDR3 nucleotides: TGTGCCAGCAGCCCCGGACAGTATGGCTACACCTTC. The V and J genes are TRBV7-2 and TRBJ1-2; tentative D call: TRBD1 (6 bases). V dropped 5 bases and J dropped 5 bases, with 9 bases sitting between them. The CDR3 has 12 residues. CDR1 SGHTA and CDR2 FQGNSA come from the germline V gene.

CDR3 DNA: TGTGCCAGCAGCGTAGTACCCAGCGGCGGGGAGCTGTTTTTT. Translation gives CASSVVPSGGELFF. The V call is TRBV9, the J call TRBJ2-2, with D possibly TRBD2 on 5 matching bases. The CDR3 extends over 14 amino acids. The V gene lost 0 bases and the J gene lost 7 bases, with 10 bases spanning the gap. CDR1 is SGDLS, CDR2 YYNGEE, per germline.

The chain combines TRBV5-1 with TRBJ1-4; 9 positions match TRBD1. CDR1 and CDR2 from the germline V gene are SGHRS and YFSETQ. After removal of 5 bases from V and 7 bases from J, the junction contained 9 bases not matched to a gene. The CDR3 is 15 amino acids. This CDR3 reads CASRVGVDRGEKLFF. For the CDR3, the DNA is TGCGCCAGCAGGGTTGGGGTGGACAGGGGTGAAAAACTGTTTTTT. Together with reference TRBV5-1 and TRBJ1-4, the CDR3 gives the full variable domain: KAGVTQTPRYLIKTRGQQVTLSCSPISGHRSVSWYQQTPGQGLQFLFEYFSETQRNKGNFPGRFSGRQFSNSRSEMNVSTLELGDSALYLCASRVGVDRGEKLFFGSGTQLSVL.

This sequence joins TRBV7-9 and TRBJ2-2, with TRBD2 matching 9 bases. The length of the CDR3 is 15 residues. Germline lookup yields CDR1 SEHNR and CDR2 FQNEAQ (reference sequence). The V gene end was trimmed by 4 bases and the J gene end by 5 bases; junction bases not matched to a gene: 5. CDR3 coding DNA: TGTGCCAGCAGCTCCGGGACTAGCTTTACCGGGGAGCTGTTTTTT. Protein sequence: CASSSGTSFTGELFF.

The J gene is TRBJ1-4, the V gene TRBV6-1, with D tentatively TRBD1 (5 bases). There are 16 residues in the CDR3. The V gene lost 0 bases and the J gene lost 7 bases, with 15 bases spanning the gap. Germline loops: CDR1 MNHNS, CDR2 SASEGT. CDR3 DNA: TGTGCCAGCAGTGAAGCGCGGAGGGGCCTGGGTGAAAAACTGTTTTTT. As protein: CASSEARRGLGEKLFF.

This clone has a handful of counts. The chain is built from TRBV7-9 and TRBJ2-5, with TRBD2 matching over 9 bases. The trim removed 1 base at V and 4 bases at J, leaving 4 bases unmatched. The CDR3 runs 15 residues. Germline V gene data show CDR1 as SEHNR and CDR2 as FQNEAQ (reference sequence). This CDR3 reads CASSLVSGGSETQYF. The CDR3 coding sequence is TGTGCCAGCAGCTTAGTTAGCGGGGGTTCAGAGACCCAGTACTTC.

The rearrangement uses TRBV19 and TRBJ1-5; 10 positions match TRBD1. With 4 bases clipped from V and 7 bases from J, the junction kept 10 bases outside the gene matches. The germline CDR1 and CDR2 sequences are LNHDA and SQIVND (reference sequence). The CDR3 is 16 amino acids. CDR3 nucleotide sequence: TGTGCCAGTAGTACGCGGGACAGGGGCGGAGGACAGCCCCAGCATTTT. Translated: CASSTRDRGGGQPQHF.

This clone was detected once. This CDR3 is CASSIFGEKLFF. The CDR3 DNA is TGTGCCAGTAGTATATTCGGGGAAAAACTGTTTTTT. The chain joins TRBV19 to TRBJ1-4; D call uncertain. Germline V CDR1 and CDR2: LNHDA, SQIVND (reference sequence). This CDR3 spans 12 amino acids. The V gene lost 2 bases and the J gene lost 8 bases, with 6 bases spanning the gap.

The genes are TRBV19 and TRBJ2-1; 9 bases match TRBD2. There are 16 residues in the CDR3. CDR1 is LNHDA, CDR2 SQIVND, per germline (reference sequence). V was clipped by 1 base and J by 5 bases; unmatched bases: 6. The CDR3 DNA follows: TGTGCCAGTAGTATAGTACGGCTAGCGGGGCACAATGAGCAGTTCTTC. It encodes CASSIVRLAGHNEQFF.

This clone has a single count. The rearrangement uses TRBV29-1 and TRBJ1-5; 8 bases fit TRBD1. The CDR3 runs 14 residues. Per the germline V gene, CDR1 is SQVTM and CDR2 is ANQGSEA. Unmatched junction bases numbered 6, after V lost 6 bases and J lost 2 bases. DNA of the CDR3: TGCAGCGTCGTGACAGGGGATGGCAATCAGCCCCAGCATTTT. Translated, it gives CSVVTGDGNQPQHF.

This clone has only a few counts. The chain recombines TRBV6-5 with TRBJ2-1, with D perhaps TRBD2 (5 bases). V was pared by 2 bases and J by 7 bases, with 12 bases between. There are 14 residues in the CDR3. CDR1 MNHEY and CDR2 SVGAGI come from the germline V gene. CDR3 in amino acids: CASSYPTGSNEQFF. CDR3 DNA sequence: TGTGCCAGCAGTTACCCGACTGGGAGTAATGAGCAGTTCTTC.

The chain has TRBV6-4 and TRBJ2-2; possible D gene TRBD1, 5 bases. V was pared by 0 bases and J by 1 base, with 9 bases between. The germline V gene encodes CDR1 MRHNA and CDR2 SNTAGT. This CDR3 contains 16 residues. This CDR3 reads CASSDSPTVNTGELFF. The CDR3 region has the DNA TGTGCCAGCAGTGACTCCCCGACAGTGAACACCGGGGAGCTGTTTTTT.

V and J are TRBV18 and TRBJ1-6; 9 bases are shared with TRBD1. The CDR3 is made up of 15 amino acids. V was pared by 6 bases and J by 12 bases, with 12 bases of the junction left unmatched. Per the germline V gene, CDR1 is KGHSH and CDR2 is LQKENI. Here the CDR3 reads CASSREGQGRGPLHF. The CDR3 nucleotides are TGTGCCAGCTCCCGGGAGGGACAGGGAAGAGGACCCCTCCACTTT.

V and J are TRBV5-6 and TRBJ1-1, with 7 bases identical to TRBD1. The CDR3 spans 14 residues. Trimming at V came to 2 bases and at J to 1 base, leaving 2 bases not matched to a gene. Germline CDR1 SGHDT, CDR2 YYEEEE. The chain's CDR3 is CASSLAGGNTEAFF. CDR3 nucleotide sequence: TGTGCCAGCAGCTTAGCAGGGGGGAACACTGAAGCTTTCTTT.